The next 15 T cell receptor beta chains were all read from a single sample in a study of human thymus T cells. Measured with immunoSEQ multiplex PCR; TCRdb has only the in-frame clones, and not every one. The sample lists about 44,000 clones; 90% to 95% were seen once. Sample: blood. The receptors shown here come from a boy less than two years old with a congenital heart defect but otherwise immunologically healthy.

The V gene is TRBV25-1, the J gene TRBJ2-1; 10 nucleotides line up with TRBD2. The V and J ends lost 0 bases and 10 bases, in that order; junction bases with no gene match: 15. CDR3 length equals 18 residues. CDR1 MGHDK and CDR2 SYGVNS come from the germline V gene. CDR3 region: CASSEYIRRAGGPGEQFF. CDR3 nucleotides: TGTGCCAGCAGTGAATATATAAGGAGAGCGGGGGGGCCGGGAGAGCAGTTCTTC.

The chain recombines TRBV28 with TRBJ1-4; 7 bases match TRBD1. The CDR3 has 15 amino acids. From germline, CDR1 is MDHEN and CDR2 SYDVKM. V shed 5 bases, J shed 3 bases, and the junction held 6 bases outside the gene matches. The CDR3 region has the DNA TGTGCCAGCAGTCTAGGGGGACAGCCTAATGAAAAACTGTTTTTT. Its protein is CASSLGGQPNEKLFF.

The rearrangement links TRBV4-2 to TRBJ2-7; 14 bases map to TRBD2. The trim removed 1 base at V and 5 bases at J, leaving 1 base unmatched. In germline, CDR1 is LGHNA, CDR2 YNFKEQ. The CDR3 is 15 residues long. The CDR3 reads CASSQGLAGGDEQYF. The DNA for the CDR3 is TGTGCCAGCAGCCAAGGACTAGCGGGGGGGGACGAGCAGTACTTC.

This clone has a handful of counts. V gene TRBV7-3 combines with J gene TRBJ1-6; possibly TRBD1 for D (5 bases). CDR1 and CDR2 from the germline V gene are SGHTA and FQGTGA. Trimming left V 3 bases short and J 0 bases short, with 9 bases between. The CDR3 has 16 amino acids. As DNA, the CDR3 is TGTGCCAGCAGCTTGGGAGACAGCTCCTATAATTCACCCCTCCACTTT. Residues: CASSLGDSSYNSPLHF.

This chain uses TRBV12-2 with TRBJ1-1. TRBV12-2 is shown as a pseudogene. CDR3 length: 17 amino acids. The chain's CDR3 is CASRLACSLPMNTEAFF. The CDR3 nucleotides are TGTGCAAGTCGCTTAGCGTGTTCCCTACCCATGAACACTGAAGCTTTCTTT.

This sequence joins TRBV28 and TRBJ1-4; TRBD1 aligns across 7 bases. The CDR3 sequence is 15 residues long. CDR1 and CDR2 from the germline V gene are MDHEN and SYDVKM. The junction had 8 bases not matched to a gene; V was cut back by 3 bases and J by 7 bases. This CDR3 is CASSFDREWGEKLFF. CDR3 bases: TGTGCCAGCAGTTTTGACAGGGAGTGGGGTGAAAAACTGTTTTTT. Variable domain in full (rest from reference TRBV28 and TRBJ1-4): DVKVTQSSRYLVKRTGEKVFLECVQDMDHENMFWYRQDPGLGLRLIYFSYDVKMKEKGDIPEGYSVSREKKERFSLILESASTNQTSMYLCASSFDREWGEKLFFGSGTQLSVL.

J is TRBJ1-2 and V is TRBV28; D is unclear. The CDR3 totals 13 residues. CDR1 MDHEN and CDR2 SYDVKM come from the germline V gene. Between the trimmed V and J ends, which lost 6 bases and 4 bases, there was a span of 12 bases. CDR3 bases: TGTGCCAGCAGCCCCGGGCGGTCCTATGGCTACACCTTC. It specifies CASSPGRSYGYTF.

The V call is TRBV5-1, the J call TRBJ2-2; TRBD2 aligns across 10 bases. J gave up 5 bases and V 3 bases, and 7 bases lay outside the gene matches. CDR1 is SGHRS, CDR2 YFSETQ, per germline. The CDR3 totals 16 residues. CDR3 region: CASSSVSSGGTGELFF. CDR3 coding DNA: TGCGCCAGCAGCTCGGTTTCTAGCGGGGGAACCGGGGAGCTGTTTTTT.

The chain uses TRBV7-3 and TRBJ2-5; D uncertain. Germline CDR1 is SGHTA and CDR2 is FQGTGA. Trimming left V 3 bases short and J 5 bases short, with 16 bases between. The CDR3 has 15 residues. CDR3 sequence reads: CASSLGSRRRETQYF. The CDR3 coding sequence is TGTGCCAGCAGCTTGGGCTCCCGGAGACGGGAGACCCAGTACTTC. The full variable domain, rest sourced from reference TRBV7-3 and TRBJ2-5, is GAGVSQTPSNKVTEKGKYVELRCDPISGHTALYWYRQSLGQGPEFLIYFQGTGAADDSGLPNDRFFAVRPEGSVSTLKIQRTERGDSAVYLCASSLGSRRRETQYFGPGTRLLVL.

Remarks on this clone: One end of the junction fails to match germline, which may point to a read error. The V gene is TRBV13, the J gene TRBJ1-2; TRBD1 matches at 10 bases. Germline-derived CDR1 and CDR2 are PRHDT and FYEKMQ (reference sequence). The CDR3 is 14 amino acids. For the CDR3, the DNA is TGTGCCAGCAGCCTAGGGGACAGGGGTTATGGCTACACCTTC. It specifies CASSLGDRGYGYTF.

The rearrangement uses TRBV2 and TRBJ2-5, with D perhaps matching TRBD2 (6 bases). Germline assignment: CDR1 SNHLY and CDR2 FYNNEI. V was cut by 4 bases and J by 2 bases, with 11 bases left in between. The CDR3 length is 14 residues. CDR3 protein: CASSAWGEQETQYF. The CDR3 region has the DNA TGTGCCAGCAGTGCGTGGGGGGAACAAGAGACCCAGTACTTC.

The chain employs TRBV6-1 and TRBJ2-7; 10 bases line up with TRBD1. V was pared by 6 bases and J by 2 bases, with 4 bases of the junction left unmatched. The CDR3 covers 14 residues. CDR1 and CDR2 from the germline V gene are MNHNS and SASEGT. Written as DNA, the CDR3 is TGTGCCAGCAGACCGACAGGGGGCACCTACGAGCAGTACTTC. Amino acid sequence: CASRPTGGTYEQYF.

The chain employs TRBV30 and TRBJ2-7; D is unclear. Trimming took 3 bases from V and 1 from J, leaving 4 bases between them. The CDR3 is 11 amino acids. The germline V gene has CDR1 GTSNPN and CDR2 SVGIG (reference sequence). The CDR3 region has the DNA TGTGCCTGGAGCTTTTCCTACGAGCAGTACTTC. Amino acids: CAWSFSYEQYF.

The genes are TRBV27 and TRBJ2-7; no clear D. The ends were cut back, 2 bases at V and 2 bases at J, with 4 bases in the middle. Per the germline V gene, CDR1 is MNHEY and CDR2 is SMNVEV (reference sequence). There are 12 residues in the CDR3. The CDR3 loop is CASSLQPYEQYF. In nucleotides, the CDR3 is TGTGCCAGCAGTTTACAGCCCTACGAGCAGTACTTC.

The rearrangement links TRBV27 to TRBJ2-7, with 7 nucleotides matching TRBD2. Germline CDR1 MNHEY, CDR2 SMNVEV (reference sequence). The CDR3 runs 13 residues. V lost 3 bases, J lost 3 bases, and 2 bases stayed unmatched. CDR3 sequence reads: CASSLGGGYEQYF. CDR3 DNA sequence: TGTGCCAGCAGTTTGGGGGGGGGCTACGAGCAGTACTTC.